This TCR beta chain is from a study of CD8 T cells in Susac syndrome. Germline-derived CDR1 and CDR2 are MDHEN and SYDVKM. With 2 bases removed from V and 4 bases from J, the gap between germline ends came to 11 bases. There are 14 residues in the CDR3. With random hexamers, 0.5 to 1 ug RNA was reverse transcribed. From the immunoSEQ multiplex PCR reads, TCRdb called clonotypes with MiXCR, one entry per CDR3 protein. The data show more than 120,000 distinct CDR3 sequences, roughly 95% seen once. The gene calls are TRBV28 and TRBJ1-2; D is uncertain. The TCR sequence derives from a human donor in good health. The material sequenced was CD4+ T cells from PBMCs. The CDR3 spells CASSLPAGIYGYTF. The CDR3 nucleotides read TGTGCCAGCAGTTTACCGGCGGGGATCTATGGCTACACCTTC.